This T cell receptor (beta chain) was profiled in a study of identical twins. Study-wide points: Partial confounding of zero-insertion analyses by invariant MAIT and iNKT cells was possible. Beta clonotypes that were abundant in cord blood contained fewer insertions, a pattern absent from memory repertoires.

Unique molecular identifiers were in the cDNA, with template-switch universal primer binding. TCRdb ran MiXCR on the 5' RACE reads and lists one entry per CDR3 protein. The sample consists of roughly 240,000 distinct CDR3 sequences, 6.5% to 9% of them appearing once. This clonotype was observed a handful of times. Its specificity is unknown. These data are also associated with another study on yellow fever vaccine responses in identical twins. That publication notes: Twins reportedly had a vaccine T cell response that seemed partly convergent, partly personalized.

The receptor comes from a woman between 18 and 29 years old in good health. The source material was CD8+ T cells sorted from blood.

The CDR3: CASSQKRTGNYGYTF. The CDR3 coding sequence is TGTGCCAGCAGCCAAAAAAGGACGGGGAACTATGGCTACACCTTC. This chain uses TRBV4-2 with TRBJ1-2; D remains ambiguous. CDR3 size: 15 residues. Trimming removed 2 bases from V and 2 bases from J, with 12 bases in between. Germline V lookup: CDR1 LGHNA, CDR2 YNFKEQ.